This TCR beta chain was obtained from a study of cytomegalovirus exposure and HLA in healthy donors. The CDR3 has 16 residues. Germline V gene sequence: CDR1 PRHDT, CDR2 FYEKMQ (reference sequence). V was shortened by 10 bases and J by 0 bases, with 16 bases between the two germline ends. For this clone: Its antigen is undetermined.

Primers: 60 Vbeta forward and 13 Jbeta reverse. Sequencing used immunoSEQ multiplex PCR; TCRdb keeps in-frame clones, though not all of them. Of some 150,000 clones in the sample, less than 90% were seen once. Findings and caveats of the study: CMV serostatus alone was available as immune exposure information. One variant, a missense change in DCLRE1C, was linked in a later analysis to TCR beta V- and J-gene trimming.

V and J are TRBV13 and TRBJ2-6; D possibly corresponds to TRBD1 (5 bases). The sequence was obtained from a man aged 40-50 years in good health and CMV-seronegative. Sequenced sample: PBMCs. The chain's CDR3 is CATLTGADSGANVLTF. CDR3 DNA sequence: TGTGCCACCTTGACTGGGGCTGACTCTGGGGCCAACGTCCTGACTTTC.